The 14 T cell receptor beta chains listed next were all sequenced from one sample in a study of OX40 agonist ivuxolimab in advanced cancers. Clones were read by immunoSEQ multiplex PCR, and TCRdb kept only the in-frame ones, dropping some. The sample consists of tens of thousands of clones, around 90% of them appearing once. The specimen was CD4+ or CD8+ T cells sorted from blood, collected in a trial of the OX40 agonist ivuxolimab. The origin of the receptors is an adult with an advanced solid tumor such as melanoma, head and neck, liver or kidney cancer.

The genes are TRBV23-1 and TRBJ1-2; 10 bases align to TRBD1. TRBV23-1 is sorted into the ORF group, with uncertain function. J gave up 12 bases and V 6 bases, and 13 bases lay outside the gene matches. The CDR3 runs to 14 residues. The CDR3, as DNA: TGCGCCAGCAGGCCGGGACAGGGGAACTCGTTCAACACCTTC. This gives the protein CASRPGQGNSFNTF.

The chain is built from TRBV6-1 and TRBJ1-5; D unresolved. This CDR3 has 13 amino acids. Germline CDR1 and CDR2: MNHNS and SASEGT. V gave up 3 bases and J gave up 3 bases, with 6 bases separating them. In DNA form, the CDR3 reads TGTGCCAGCAGTGAGCGGAACAATCAGCCCCAGCATTTT. Translating gives CASSERNNQPQHF.

Note on this clone: The germline gene is not matched at one end of the junction; a read error may be the cause. The chain is built from TRBV15 and TRBJ1-5; TRBD1 aligns across 7 bases. CDR3 length: 17 residues. Germline-derived CDR1 and CDR2 are LNHNV and YYDKDF (reference sequence). The CDR3 DNA reads as TGTGCCACCAGCGGAGAACGGACAGGCTATAGCAATCAGCCCCAGCATTTT. This codes for CATSGERTGYSNQPQHF.

This clone has just a few counts. The rearrangement links TRBV6-5 to TRBJ1-2; D remains unclear. Trimming removed 6 bases at V and 0 bases at J, with 14 bases between. From germline, CDR1 is MNHEY and CDR2 SVGAGI. CDR3 length: 15 residues. CDR3 region: CASSPTALANYGYTF. The CDR3 DNA sequence: TGTGCCAGCAGCCCTACAGCGTTAGCTAACTATGGCTACACCTTC.

The J gene is TRBJ1-1, the V gene TRBV6-5; 9 bases line up with TRBD1. Germline CDR1 MNHEY, CDR2 SVGAGI. CDR3 length: 15 residues. The trim removed 3 bases at V and 9 bases at J, leaving 11 bases unmatched. This CDR3 is CASSYTAGTGSQAFF. The CDR3 DNA reads as TGTGCCAGCAGTTATACCGCCGGGACAGGGTCTCAAGCTTTCTTT.

This clone was found once. For the CDR3, the DNA is TGCGCCAGCAGCTTGGGAACCGGGACGAACACCGGGGAGCTGTTTTTT. Its protein product is CASSLGTGTNTGELFF. The chain has TRBV5-1 and TRBJ2-2; tentatively, D is TRBD2 (5 bases). The CDR3 extends over 16 amino acids. Trimming removed 0 bases from V and 0 bases from J, with 9 bases in between. Germline V gene data show CDR1 as SGHRS and CDR2 as YFSETQ. The full variable domain, rest sourced from reference TRBV5-1 and TRBJ2-2, is KAGVTQTPRYLIKTRGQQVTLSCSPISGHRSVSWYQQTPGQGLQFLFEYFSETQRNKGNFPGRFSGRQFSNSRSEMNVSTLELGDSALYLCASSLGTGTNTGELFFGEGSRLTVL.

The chain employs TRBV29-1 and TRBJ2-3; TRBD2 might be the D (6 bases). V shed 2 bases and J shed 0 bases, with 15 bases lying between them. This CDR3 comprises 16 residues. The V gene's germline CDR1 is SQVTM and CDR2 ANQGSEA. The CDR3 DNA reads as TGCAGCGTTGAAAGTTGGCGGGAAGCAAGCACAGATACGCAGTATTTT. This translates into CSVESWREASTDTQYF.

The chain links TRBV11-3 to TRBJ2-3; no definite D call. Germline-derived CDR1 and CDR2 are SGHNT and YENEEA. The CDR3 consists of 13 residues. With 5 bases removed from V and 4 bases from J, the gap between germline ends came to 10 bases. This chain's CDR3 is CASSPLDADTQYF. CDR3 DNA: TGTGCCAGCAGCCCCCTAGACGCAGATACGCAGTATTTT.

The chain has TRBV7-3 and TRBJ2-3, with TRBD2 as a possible D gene (5 bases). CDR3 length: 13 amino acids. Trimming removed 4 bases at V and 7 bases at J, with 12 bases between. Germline V gene data show CDR1 as SGHTA and CDR2 as FQGTGA. This CDR3 reads CASSSYPGNTQYF. The CDR3 DNA is TGTGCCAGCAGCTCCTACCCGGGGAATACGCAGTATTTT.

In this sample, this clone turned up once. The chain is built from TRBV27 and TRBJ1-2; maybe TRBD1 (5 bases). CDR3 size: 11 residues. Germline V lookup: CDR1 MNHEY, CDR2 SMNVEV (reference sequence). The germline V and J ends were trimmed by 6 bases and 6 bases, with 8 bases remaining between them. The CDR3 coding sequence is TGTGCCAGCAGCCAGGGTAATGGCTACACCTTC. Protein: CASSQGNGYTF.

The rearrangement links TRBV10-2 to TRBJ2-4; D is ambiguous. The CDR3 is 15 amino acids. Trimming stripped 6 bases from V and 0 bases from J, with 12 bases between. Per the germline V gene, CDR1 is WSHSY and CDR2 is SAAADI. The CDR3 region is CASRDGDLAKNIQYF. In DNA form, the CDR3 reads TGCGCCAGCAGAGACGGAGACTTAGCCAAAAACATTCAGTACTTC.

V usage is TRBV30 and J usage is TRBJ2-1; 14 nucleotides align to TRBD2. Germline CDR1 and CDR2: GTSNPN and SVGIG (reference sequence). The CDR3 runs 15 residues. The junction had 8 bases not matched to a gene; V was cut back by 4 bases and J by 9 bases. As DNA, the CDR3 is TGTGCCTGGATGGTTGGGACTAGCGGGAGTTCTGAGCAGTTCTTC. This sequence encodes CAWMVGTSGSSEQFF.

The chain couples TRBV19 to TRBJ1-1, with D uncertain. The CDR3 has 14 residues. Germline lookup yields CDR1 LNHDA and CDR2 SQIVND (reference sequence). Trimming removed 1 base at V and 5 bases at J, with 11 bases between. The CDR3 coding sequence is TGTGCCAGTAGTATAGTAGGGAAGGGTACTGAAGCTTTCTTT. Protein: CASSIVGKGTEAFF.

This clone was seen only a few times. The V call is TRBV7-3, the J call TRBJ1-5; 11 bases agree with TRBD1. The length of the CDR3 is 16 residues. Trimming at V came to 5 bases and at J to 1 base, leaving 4 bases not matched to a gene. Per germline, CDR1 SGHTA and CDR2 FQGTGA. CDR3 amino acids: CASSRGTGGSNQPQHF. DNA for the CDR3: TGTGCCAGCAGCCGGGGGACAGGGGGAAGCAATCAGCCCCAGCATTTT.